This T cell receptor (beta chain) was sequenced during a study of cytomegalovirus exposure and HLA in healthy donors. Germline assignment: CDR1 SGHTA and CDR2 FQGNSA. CDR3 size: 14 residues. After removal of 6 bases from V and 8 bases from J, the junction contained 10 bases not matched to a gene. The study ran its PCR with 60 Vbeta and 13 Jbeta primers. Some clones are missing from TCRdb's copy, which holds only in-frame ones; the method was immunoSEQ multiplex PCR. The sample has about 170,000 clones, 60% to 85% seen once; the top ten hold around 3%. Sequenced sample: PBMCs. The sequence was collected from a female donor in good health and CMV-seronegative. J is TRBJ1-2 and V is TRBV7-2, with 9 nucleotides matching TRBD1. This chain's CDR3 is CASRKTGGASGYTF. The CDR3 region has the DNA TGTGCCAGCAGAAAAACAGGGGGCGCTTCCGGCTACACCTTC.